Here is one T cell receptor (beta chain) with its context. The target antigen is unknown. The nonmyeloablative bone marrow transplants came from related graft donors, with transient mixed chimerism. V dropped 1 base and J dropped 4 bases, with 13 bases sitting between them. Looked up from germline, CDR1 is SGHDN and CDR2 is FVKESK. This CDR3 has 16 amino acids. This record belongs to a study of Tregs in tolerant kidney transplant recipients. Study-level points and caveats: Biological reproducibility was not directly addressed in this study. Tolerant patients' donor-specific Tregs expanded beyond overall Tregs, suggesting antigen-driven growth. Validation in larger populations is needed because few patients were studied. Changing PCR primers prevented nucleotide comparison between some patients' samples.

Clones were sequenced by immunoSEQ multiplex PCR, and TCRdb holds only the in-frame ones, with some missing. The table lists some 21,000 clones, 81% of them singletons. Sample: CD8+ T cells from blood (PBMCs), taken 6 months after the transplant. The chain recombines TRBV14 with TRBJ2-2; possibly TRBD1 for D (5 bases). The origin of this receptor is a human patient who received a combined kidney and bone marrow transplant. Some T cells may be provided by the graft donor. The CDR3 sequence is CASSQASAGRTGELFF. CDR3 nucleotide sequence: TGTGCCAGCAGCCAAGCATCTGCAGGGCGCACCGGGGAGCTGTTTTTT. Looking up the rest from reference TRBV14 and TRBJ2-2 gives the full variable domain: EAGVTQFPSHSVIEKGQTVTLRCDPISGHDNLYWYRRVMGKEIKFLLHFVKESKQDESGMPNNRFLAERTGGTYSTLKVQPAELEDSGVYFCASSQASAGRTGELFFGEGSRLTVL.